This T cell receptor (beta chain) was identified during a study of T cell changes during pregnancy in multiple sclerosis. Sequencing used immunoSEQ multiplex PCR; TCRdb keeps in-frame clones, though not all of them. The sample holds about 40,000 clones, 92% seen once. This sample comprised CD8+ T cells from peripheral blood mononuclear cells, obtained in the first trimester of pregnancy. The TCR comes from a female donor with multiple sclerosis, enrolled in a pregnancy study.

The CDR3 bases are TGCGCCAGCAGCCAAGATCTTTCCTCACCCCTCCACTTT. This encodes CASSQDLSSPLHF. The J gene is TRBJ1-6, the V gene TRBV4-1; D call uncertain. Trimming removed 0 bases from V and 10 bases from J, with 7 bases in between. CDR1 is MGHRA, CDR2 YSYEKL, per germline. The CDR3 contains 13 residues.